These 19 T cell receptor beta chains originate from one sample sequenced in a study of lymphopenia after photon versus proton radiotherapy. Clones were sequenced by immunoSEQ multiplex PCR, and TCRdb holds only the in-frame ones, with some missing. The sample has under 30,000 clones, roughly 90% seen once. The source material was peripheral blood, sampled from a patient treated with photon-based radiotherapy. These receptor sequences come from a woman between 50 and 59 years old with cholangiocarcinoma.

The chain is built from TRBV10-3 and TRBJ2-3; unclear D gene. Trimming left V 5 bases short and J 6 bases short, with 15 bases between. The CDR3 covers 14 residues. Germline-derived CDR1 and CDR2 are ENHRY and SYGVKD. The CDR3 sequence: CAISPRTTGDTQYF. CDR3 sequence (DNA): TGTGCCATCAGTCCCAGGACCACCGGGGATACGCAGTATTTT.

J is TRBJ1-5 and V is TRBV29-1; D is possibly TRBD1 (6 bases). CDR3 size: 13 residues. Trimming removed 4 bases at V and 2 bases at J, with 9 bases between. The V gene's germline CDR1 is SQVTM and CDR2 ANQGSEA. The CDR3 DNA reads as TGCAGCGTTGTTGGGGGCGGCAATCAGCCCCAGCATTTT. Protein sequence: CSVVGGGNQPQHF.

In its sample, this clone was seen once. The V and J genes are TRBV5-1 and TRBJ2-7; no reliable D call. Trimming cost V 3 bases and J 4 bases, with 11 bases left between them. This CDR3 spans 13 amino acids. Germline V gene data show CDR1 as SGHRS and CDR2 as YFSETQ. CDR3 amino acids: CASSSPGSYEQYF. The CDR3 nucleotides are TGCGCCAGCAGCTCCCCAGGATCTTACGAGCAGTACTTC.

The J gene is TRBJ1-4, the V gene TRBV5-4; D gene unclear. Trimming took 4 bases from V and 6 from J, leaving 13 bases between them. The germline CDR1 and CDR2 sequences are SGHNT and YYREEE (reference sequence). The CDR3 covers 14 residues. CDR3 DNA sequence: TGTGCCAGCAGCCCGGACCCGAAGGATGAAAAACTGTTTTTT. Translated: CASSPDPKDEKLFF. Using reference TRBV5-4 and TRBJ1-4 for the parts outside the CDR3, the full variable domain is ETGVTQSPTHLIKTRGQQVTLRCSSQSGHNTVSWYQQALGQGPQFIFQYYREEENGRGNFPPRFSGLQFPNYSSELNVNALELDDSALYLCASSPDPKDEKLFFGSGTQLSVL.

The J gene is TRBJ1-2, the V gene TRBV30; TRBD1 might be the D (5 bases). This CDR3 spans 15 amino acids. Germline CDR1 GTSNPN, CDR2 SVGIG (reference sequence). Trimming left V 2 bases short and J 3 bases short, with 16 bases between. CDR3 DNA: TGTGCCTGGAGTCCCGGGGGGACTCCCTACTATGGCTACACCTTC. This sequence encodes CAWSPGGTPYYGYTF.

The chain is built from TRBV6-5 and TRBJ2-3; D may be TRBD2 (6 bases). The germline CDR1 and CDR2 sequences are MNHEY and SVGAGI. V lost 7 bases, J lost 6 bases, and 17 bases lay in between. This CDR3 is built from 14 residues. The CDR3 DNA reads TGTGCCAGCACCCGGGACTGGAAAGGGGATACGCAGTATTTT. Protein: CASTRDWKGDTQYF.

The chain has TRBV18 and TRBJ2-3; D unclear. The V and J ends lost 3 bases and 5 bases respectively, with 6 bases between them. Germline V lookup: CDR1 KGHSH, CDR2 LQKENI. The CDR3 runs to 12 residues. The CDR3 DNA reads as TGTGCCAGCTCACCCGAAGGAGATACGCAGTATTTT. It is translated as CASSPEGDTQYF.

The J gene is TRBJ2-5, the V gene TRBV5-4; D might be TRBD1 (5 bases). The CDR3 is 15 residues long. Looked up from germline, CDR1 is SGHNT and CDR2 is YYREEE (reference sequence). The V and J ends lost 1 base and 3 bases respectively, with 13 bases between them. In DNA, the CDR3 is TGTGCCAGCAGCTTGAAGACAGCGCTCAAAGAGACCCAGTACTTC. Translated, it gives CASSLKTALKETQYF.

The rearrangement uses TRBV7-9 and TRBJ1-4, with 10 bases lining up with TRBD1. Trimming removed 5 bases from V and 4 bases from J; junction bases left unmatched: 4. Germline CDR1 and CDR2: SEHNR and FQNEAQ (reference sequence). This CDR3 has 15 residues. The CDR3 DNA reads as TGTGCCAGCAGCGCGGGACAGGGGAATAATGAAAAACTGTTTTTT. This codes for CASSAGQGNNEKLFF.

This rearrangement joins TRBV11-2 to TRBJ2-7; D may be TRBD2 (6 bases). Germline V gene lookup returns CDR1 SGHAT and CDR2 FQNNGV. Between the trimmed V and J ends, which lost 8 bases and 2 bases, there was a span of 16 bases. This CDR3 has 14 amino acids. CDR3 region: CASHWGGRTYEQYF. The CDR3 bases are TGTGCCAGCCACTGGGGAGGCAGAACCTACGAGCAGTACTTC.

The chain has TRBV9 and TRBJ1-2; D not resolved. CDR1 is SGDLS and CDR2 is YYNGEE in the germline V gene. This CDR3 comprises 15 residues. V lost 0 bases, J lost 3 bases, and 12 bases lay in between. CDR3 nucleotide sequence: TGTGCCAGCAGCGTAGAGCCAGCGTCTCACTATGGCTACACCTTC. Translating gives CASSVEPASHYGYTF.

The chain joins TRBV10-3 to TRBJ1-5, with D possibly matching TRBD1 (5 bases). Trimming cost V 6 bases and J 9 bases, with 15 bases left between them. CDR1 ENHRY and CDR2 SYGVKD come from the germline V gene. The CDR3 runs 13 residues. CDR3 sequence (DNA): TGTGCCATCAGCCTCAGGGAGGAGGGGCCCCAGCATTTT. Translation gives CAISLREEGPQHF.

The rearrangement joins TRBV21-1 to TRBJ2-3; the table's TRBD1 call for D was not verified on the DNA. TRBV21-1 is given as a pseudogene. This CDR3 spans 17 amino acids. In DNA form, the CDR3 reads TGTGCCAGCAGCCCGAATCGGAAGGGGCCTCAGGCAGATACGCAGTATTTT. Translating it yields CASSPNRKGPQADTQYF.

This chain links TRBV5-4 with TRBJ2-7; a possible D gene is TRBD2 (6 bases). CDR1 SGHNT and CDR2 YYREEE come from the germline V gene (reference sequence). This CDR3 contains 12 residues. With 4 bases removed from V and 6 bases from J, the gap between germline ends came to 11 bases. CDR3: CASSPLGGEQYF. The CDR3 DNA follows: TGTGCCAGCAGCCCGCTGGGGGGCGAGCAGTACTTC.

This sequence joins TRBV7-2 and TRBJ2-1; D is uncertain. Germline loops: CDR1 SGHTA, CDR2 FQGNSA. The length of the CDR3 is 11 residues. V was clipped by 5 bases and J by 8 bases, with 7 bases between them. The CDR3 DNA reads as TGTGCCAGCAGCCCGCACTATGAGCAGTTCTTC. It yields the protein CASSPHYEQFF.

This clone has just a few counts. V usage is TRBV6-6 and J usage is TRBJ2-7, with 8 bases matching TRBD1. V was pared by 0 bases and J by 6 bases, with 7 bases of the junction left unmatched. CDR1 is MNHNY and CDR2 is SVGAGI in the germline V gene (reference sequence). The CDR3 is 15 amino acids. CDR3 in amino acids: CASSYSTGVGGEQYF. The CDR3 bases are TGTGCCAGCAGTTACTCGACAGGGGTTGGGGGCGAGCAGTACTTC.

The chain joins TRBV4-3 to TRBJ1-3; no firm D call. Between the trimmed V and J ends, which lost 2 bases and 1 base, there was a span of 6 bases. CDR1 is LGHNA, CDR2 YSLEER, per germline. The CDR3 covers 14 residues. This CDR3 reads CASSQWRSGNTIYF. The CDR3 DNA reads as TGCGCCAGCAGCCAATGGCGTTCTGGAAACACCATATATTTT.

The chain joins TRBV18 to TRBJ2-3; D is tentatively TRBD1 or TRBD2 (6 bases each). V was trimmed by 0 bases and J by 2 bases, leaving 15 bases between them. Germline V gives CDR1 KGHSH, CDR2 LQKENI. The CDR3 runs 17 residues. The CDR3 here is CASSPPRGGPSTDTQYF. DNA of the CDR3: TGTGCCAGCTCACCACCTAGAGGGGGGCCATCCACAGATACGCAGTATTTT. Filled out from reference TRBV18 and TRBJ2-3, the complete variable domain reads NAGVMQNPRHLVRRRGQEARLRCSPMKGHSHVYWYRQLPEEGLKFMVYLQKENIIDESGMPKERFSAEFPKEGPSILRIQQVVRGDSAAYFCASSPPRGGPSTDTQYFGPGTRLTVL.

The chain carries TRBV7-2 and TRBJ2-2; 8 bases line up with TRBD2. The CDR3 runs 15 residues. From germline, CDR1 is SGHTA and CDR2 FQGNSA. With 5 bases clipped from V and 5 bases from J, the junction kept 7 bases outside the gene matches. CDR3 sequence (DNA): TGTGCCAGCAGCCCACCGGGGGGGCCAACCGGGGAGCTGTTTTTT. Protein: CASSPPGGPTGELFF.